The next 9 T cell receptor beta chains were all read from a single sample in a study of control samples from healthy donors and cancer patients. Data came from immunoSEQ multiplex PCR; TCRdb stores just in-frame clones and leaves some out. The sample contains approximately 150,000 clones, just over 85% of which appear only once. The sequenced material came from blood. These receptors were taken from a man aged 18 to 29 in good health.

A few counts support this clone. The rearrangement uses TRBV10-1 and TRBJ2-7; maybe TRBD1 (5 bases). Germline V gene lookup returns CDR1 WNHNN and CDR2 SYGVQD (reference sequence). The CDR3 is 11 residues long. Trimming shortened V by 6 bases and J by 3 bases, and 6 bases separated the two germline ends. CDR3 nucleotide sequence: TGCGCCAGCAGGGACAACTACGAGCAGTACTTC. Translation gives CASRDNYEQYF.

This clone was observed a single time. This chain links TRBV2 with TRBJ1-4; 8 positions match TRBD1. Germline CDR1 and CDR2: SNHLY and FYNNEI. The CDR3 has 15 amino acids. J was trimmed by 7 bases and V by 6 bases; bases with no gene match: 10. As DNA, the CDR3 is TGTGCCAGCAGCGTTGGGAACAGGGGGGGTGAAAAACTGTTTTTT. This codes for CASSVGNRGGEKLFF.

The chain links TRBV9 to TRBJ2-1, with 8 bases fitting TRBD2. Looked up from germline, CDR1 is SGDLS and CDR2 is YYNGEE. The CDR3 has 16 residues. Unmatched junction bases numbered 7, after V lost 0 bases and J lost 5 bases. CDR3 in DNA: TGTGCCAGCAGCGTAGATGGGACTAGTCTCCACAATGAGCAGTTCTTC. This gives the protein CASSVDGTSLHNEQFF.

This sequence joins TRBV4-3 and TRBJ2-3, with 11 positions matching TRBD2. V gave up 2 bases and J gave up 0 bases; unmatched junction bases: 16. This CDR3 is built from 21 residues. Per germline, CDR1 LGHNA and CDR2 YSLEER. The DNA for the CDR3 is TGCGCCAGCAGCCAACCGACCCCCGGGACTAGCGGTCACCCTAGCACAGATACGCAGTATTTT. Protein product: CASSQPTPGTSGHPSTDTQYF.

This clone has a single count. V usage is TRBV3-1 (or the pseudogene TRBV3-2) and J usage is TRBJ2-2, with D perhaps TRBD1 or TRBD2 (5 bases each). Trimming left V 6 bases short and J 7 bases short, with 15 bases between. The CDR3 spans 14 residues. The germline V gene has CDR1 LGHDT and CDR2 YNNKEL (reference sequence). The CDR3 spells CASRRGTAGGELFF. The CDR3, as DNA: TGTGCCAGCAGACGAGGGACCGCAGGCGGGGAGCTGTTTTTT.

The rearrangement links TRBV15 to TRBJ1-1; TRBD1 agrees at 8 bases. Germline assignment: CDR1 LNHNV and CDR2 YYDKDF (reference sequence). The CDR3 contains 15 residues. V dropped 3 bases and J dropped 5; count of bases not matched to a gene: 8. In DNA form, the CDR3 reads TGTGCCACCAGCAGTCTCAGGGGGCTTGGGACTGAAGCTTTCTTT. Protein: CATSSLRGLGTEAFF.

CDR3 region: CASRTPGQARYGYTF. The DNA of the CDR3 is TGTGCCAGCAGAACCCCGGGACAGGCTCGCTACGGCTACACCTTC. This chain connects TRBV6-6 to TRBJ1-2; 8 positions match TRBD1. The germline CDR1 and CDR2 sequences are MNHNY and SVGAGI (reference sequence). There are 15 residues in the CDR3. Germline trimming cut 6 bases from V and 8 bases from J; bases unmatched to any gene: 14.

The rearrangement joins TRBV5-4 to TRBJ2-1; 7 positions agree with TRBD1. In germline, CDR1 is SGHNT, CDR2 YYREEE (reference sequence). The V gene end was trimmed by 4 bases and the J gene end by 8 bases; junction bases not matched to a gene: 6. The CDR3 consists of 13 residues. CDR3 protein: CASSRDSRYEQFF. The CDR3 region has the DNA TGTGCCAGCAGCAGGGACAGTAGATATGAGCAGTTCTTC.

The V call is TRBV18, the J call TRBJ1-5, with 9 bases that match TRBD1. The CDR3 is made up of 17 amino acids. V shed 4 bases, J shed 0 bases, and the junction held 7 bases outside the gene matches. CDR1 is KGHSH, CDR2 LQKENI, per germline. As DNA, the CDR3 is TGTGCCAGCTCACTAACAGGGGGCGGGTATAGCAATCAGCCCCAGCATTTT. Protein product: CASSLTGGGYSNQPQHF.